The 22 T cell receptor beta chains below were found in one sample sequenced in a study of blood T cell repertoires in COVID-19. Method: immunoSEQ multiplex PCR; TCRdb's copy keeps in-frame clones and lacks some. The sample has about 60,000 clones; approximately 80% are singletons. Sequenced sample: peripheral blood. Every receptor here comes from a human donor in a cohort sampled during active COVID-19.

This clone was seen just once. The CDR3: CASSSIAGEQETQYF. CDR3 nucleotides: TGCGCCAGCAGCTCGATAGCGGGAGAACAAGAGACCCAGTACTTC. This chain uses TRBV5-1 with TRBJ2-5; 9 nucleotides line up with TRBD2. Germline CDR1 is SGHRS and CDR2 is YFSETQ. The CDR3 sequence is 15 residues long. Trimming cost V 3 bases and J 2 bases; bases outside gene matches: 5.

V is TRBV7-2 and J is TRBJ1-1, with 10 bases aligning to TRBD1. The CDR3 consists of 17 residues. CDR1 is SGHTA and CDR2 is FQGNSA in the germline V gene. Trimming cost V 3 bases and J 10 bases; bases outside gene matches: 17. CDR3 sequence reads: CASSFPGTGVPISPAFF. CDR3 sequence (DNA): TGTGCCAGCAGCTTCCCCGGGACAGGGGTACCAATTTCTCCAGCTTTCTTT.

The V gene is TRBV11-3, the J gene TRBJ1-6; D remains unclear. The CDR3 contains 13 residues. V was shortened by 6 bases and J by 7 bases, with 10 bases between the two germline ends. Germline CDR1 reads SGHNT; CDR2 reads YENEEA. CDR3 residues: CASSDGGNSPLHF. Written as DNA, the CDR3 is TGTGCCAGCAGTGATGGAGGAAATTCACCCCTCCACTTT.

The CDR3 loop is CASSAGTGGITGELFF. CDR3 DNA sequence: TGTGCCAGCAGCGCCGGGACAGGGGGGATCACCGGGGAGCTGTTTTTT. The gene calls are TRBV9 and TRBJ2-2, with TRBD1 identical over 11 bases. V lost 3 bases, J lost 4 bases, and 5 bases stayed unmatched. CDR1 and CDR2 from the germline V gene are SGDLS and YYNGEE. CDR3 length: 16 residues. The full variable domain, in which reference TRBV9 and TRBJ2-2 provide the parts outside the CDR3, is DSGVTQTPKHLITATGQRVTLRCSPRSGDLSVYWYQQSLDQGLQFLIQYYNGEERAKGNILERFSAQQFPDLHSELNLSSLELGDSALYFCASSAGTGGITGELFFGEGSRLTVL.

The table lists this clone with many counts. The chain links TRBV7-9 to TRBJ2-7; TRBD2 aligns across 13 bases. CDR3 size: 16 residues. Germline V gives CDR1 SEHNR, CDR2 FQNEAQ (reference sequence). V was pared by 5 bases and J by 1 base, with 5 bases of the junction left unmatched. CDR3 nucleotide sequence: TGTGCCAGCAGCAAAGGACTAGCGGGGGTATCCTACGAGCAGTACTTC. This encodes CASSKGLAGVSYEQYF.

This clone showed up just a few times. The chain employs TRBV18 and TRBJ2-2; 12 bases map to TRBD1. Per the germline V gene, CDR1 is KGHSH and CDR2 is LQKENI. V shed 0 bases, J shed 9 bases, and the junction held 2 bases outside the gene matches. CDR3 length: 15 amino acids. The DNA of the CDR3 is TGTGCCAGCTCACCACCGGGACAGGGGGCCAGGGAGCTGTTTTTT. It translates to CASSPPGQGARELFF.

The V and J genes are TRBV24-1 and TRBJ2-5; TRBD1 agrees at 8 bases. The CDR3 totals 15 residues. Germline V gene lookup returns CDR1 KGHDR and CDR2 SFDVKD. Unmatched junction bases numbered 5, after V lost 2 bases and J lost 4 bases. The CDR3 spells CATSDSRGPGETQYF. The CDR3 DNA sequence: TGTGCCACCAGTGATTCCAGGGGGCCTGGAGAGACCCAGTACTTC.

CDR3 DNA sequence: TGTGCCAGCAGCTCCGGGGGGGCGGGGTATGGCTACACCTTC. This encodes CASSSGGAGYGYTF. V is TRBV5-4 and J is TRBJ1-2, with D maybe TRBD1 (6 bases). From germline, CDR1 is SGHNT and CDR2 YYREEE (reference sequence). This CDR3 is built from 14 residues. The V end was cut by 3 bases, the J end by 5 bases, with 14 bases between.

This chain connects TRBV19 to TRBJ2-5, with 10 nucleotides matching TRBD2. The trim removed 4 bases at V and 4 bases at J, leaving 6 bases unmatched. Germline CDR1 is LNHDA and CDR2 is SQIVND (reference sequence). The CDR3 spans 15 residues. CDR3 in DNA: TGTGCCAGTAGTACACCAGCGGGGGGGTCAGAGACCCAGTACTTC. The encoded protein is CASSTPAGGSETQYF.

The chain links TRBV4-2 to TRBJ2-5; 7 bases agree with TRBD2. Germline loops: CDR1 LGHNA, CDR2 YNFKEQ. V lost 4 bases and J lost 3; bases outside the gene matches: 2. This CDR3 has 13 residues. As DNA, the CDR3 is TGTGCCAGCAGCCGGGGAGGGGAAGAGACCCAGTACTTC. Its translation is CASSRGGEETQYF.

This sequence joins TRBV6-2 or TRBV6-3 and TRBJ2-3; 8 bases line up with TRBD2. The CDR3 loop spans 15 amino acids. V lost 4 bases, J lost 5 bases, and 8 bases stayed unmatched. Germline CDR1 MNHEY, CDR2 SVGEGT. CDR3 sequence: CASSLRQRGRDTQYF. CDR3 coding DNA: TGTGCCAGCAGTTTAAGGCAGCGGGGGCGAGATACGCAGTATTTT.

The V call is TRBV28, the J call TRBJ1-2; D not resolved. The germline V and J ends were trimmed by 6 bases and 7 bases, with 15 bases remaining between them. Germline loops: CDR1 MDHEN, CDR2 SYDVKM. The CDR3 runs 13 residues. CDR3 residues: CASRWAVRGGYTF. DNA of the CDR3: TGTGCCAGCAGGTGGGCTGTCCGGGGTGGCTACACCTTC.

The count of this clone is one. This chain connects TRBV5-6 to TRBJ1-2; 7 nucleotides agree with TRBD1. From germline, CDR1 is SGHDT and CDR2 YYEEEE. Unmatched junction bases numbered 5, after V lost 5 bases and J lost 4 bases. The CDR3 runs 13 residues. Here the CDR3 DNA reads TGTGCCAGCAGAAGACAGGGTTCCTATGGCTACACCTTC. It codes for CASRRQGSYGYTF.

The chain couples TRBV28 to TRBJ2-5; 8 nucleotides line up with TRBD1. CDR1 is MDHEN, CDR2 SYDVKM, per germline. The CDR3 is made up of 15 amino acids. With 4 bases clipped from V and 5 bases from J, the junction kept 9 bases outside the gene matches. CDR3 protein: CASSSRDRSRETQYF. The DNA of the CDR3 is TGTGCCAGCAGTTCCCGGGACAGGAGTCGGGAGACCCAGTACTTC.

This chain joins TRBV19 and TRBJ1-1; TRBD1 aligns across 9 bases. V was pared by 6 bases and J by 6 bases, with 8 bases of the junction left unmatched. This CDR3 has 14 amino acids. From germline, CDR1 is LNHDA and CDR2 SQIVND (reference sequence). CDR3 loop: CASSAYRGQPEAFF. The CDR3 DNA sequence: TGTGCCAGTAGCGCTTACAGGGGGCAGCCTGAAGCTTTCTTT.

The chain combines TRBV9 with TRBJ1-6; no definite D call. The CDR3 totals 13 residues. V was cut by 3 bases and J by 14 bases, with 15 bases left in between. Germline CDR1 is SGDLS and CDR2 is YYNGEE. The CDR3 loop reads CASSGGELSALHF. The CDR3, as DNA: TGTGCCAGCAGCGGCGGGGAGCTTTCGGCCCTCCACTTT.

This clone was observed a few times. The chain joins TRBV15 to TRBJ2-3; 7 positions match TRBD2. Germline-derived CDR1 and CDR2 are LNHNV and YYDKDF (reference sequence). The CDR3 has 15 amino acids. Trimming removed 4 bases from V and 4 bases from J; junction bases left unmatched: 8. The CDR3 loop is CATSIERDRSDTQYF. In DNA form, the CDR3 reads TGTGCCACCAGCATAGAGCGGGATAGGTCAGATACGCAGTATTTT.

This chain joins TRBV30 and TRBJ2-6, with D hard to call. Between the trimmed V and J ends, which lost 0 bases and 0 bases, there was a span of 12 bases. Germline loops: CDR1 GTSNPN, CDR2 SVGIG (reference sequence). The CDR3 length is 17 residues. Here the CDR3 DNA reads TGTGCCTGGAGTGTATCCTGGAGTAGCTCTGGGGCCAACGTCCTGACTTTC. Its translation is CAWSVSWSSSGANVLTF.

V and J are TRBV28 and TRBJ1-6; D is undetermined. This CDR3 has 15 amino acids. CDR1 and CDR2 from the germline V gene are MDHEN and SYDVKM. The V end lost 3 bases, the J end lost 0 bases, and 6 bases lay between the germline ends. This CDR3 is CASSFHSSYNSPLHF. The DNA for the CDR3 is TGTGCCAGCAGTTTCCACAGCTCCTATAATTCACCCCTCCACTTT.

This chain connects TRBV30 to TRBJ1-4, with 7 bases aligning to TRBD1. CDR1 and CDR2 from the germline V gene are GTSNPN and SVGIG (reference sequence). The CDR3 has 17 amino acids. V dropped 0 bases and J dropped 7; count of bases not matched to a gene: 14. The CDR3 region is CAWSVGSLGTAGEKLFF. The CDR3 DNA sequence: TGTGCCTGGAGTGTAGGATCCCTCGGGACAGCCGGTGAAAAACTGTTTTTT.

The chain links TRBV2 to TRBJ1-1; the D gene is possibly TRBD1 (5 bases). Germline V CDR1 and CDR2: SNHLY, FYNNEI. V lost 8 bases to trimming and J lost 0 bases, with 16 bases between them. The CDR3 totals 15 residues. In nucleotides, the CDR3 is TGTGCCAGCGATCGGGACTCCTTAATGAACACTGAAGCTTTCTTT. Its translation: CASDRDSLMNTEAFF.

The chain joins TRBV6-5 to TRBJ2-1; D not resolved. V lost 4 bases to trimming and J lost 8 bases, with 12 bases between them. The CDR3 contains 13 residues. The germline V gene has CDR1 MNHEY and CDR2 SVGAGI. The chain's CDR3 is CASSFDTIHEQFF. In DNA form, the CDR3 reads TGTGCCAGCAGTTTCGACACGATCCATGAGCAGTTCTTC.